A selection of T cell receptor beta chains follows, all from one sample in a study of cytomegalovirus exposure and HLA in healthy donors. Assay used: immunoSEQ multiplex PCR; TCRdb lists only in-frame clones, some missing. The table lists about 64,000 clones, approximately 90% of them singletons. Material for sequencing was PBMCs. The receptors stem from a young woman in good health and CMV-seronegative. Both conserved end residues are part of each CDR3. The order of the fields is CDR3 DNA, CDR3 protein, V gene, D gene, clone size, J gene. The D gene is left open where the match is weak. The size of a clone is reported for some rows only, either as once, few or many, or as a class for expanded clones.

cdr3_nt: TGTGCCAGCAGCTTCAGTACAGGGGGCAGGCAGCCCCAGCATTTT
cdr3_aa: CASSFSTGGRQPQHF
v_call: TRBV5-6
d_call: TRBD1
clone_size: .
j_call: TRBJ1-5

cdr3_nt: TGTGCCATCCCTAGTGGGGGCTCGAGGTCTGGGGCCAACGTCCTGACTTTC
cdr3_aa: CAIPSGGSRSGANVLTF
v_call: TRBV10-3
d_call: .
clone_size: .
j_call: TRBJ2-6

cdr3_nt: TGTGCTAGCAGCGCCGGTGGGGCTAGATACCAAGAGACCCAGTACTTC
cdr3_aa: CASSAGGARYQETQYF
v_call: TRBV7-7
d_call: .
clone_size: .
j_call: TRBJ2-5

cdr3_nt: TGTGCCAGCAGCTTAGGGACAGGGGGAAGCAATCAGCCCCAGCATTTT
cdr3_aa: CASSLGTGGSNQPQHF
v_call: TRBV13
d_call: TRBD1
clone_size: .
j_call: TRBJ1-5

cdr3_nt: TGTGCCAGCAGCAGACTAGCGGGAGGCTACAATGAGCAGTTCTTC
cdr3_aa: CASSRLAGGYNEQFF
v_call: TRBV28
d_call: TRBD2
clone_size: .
j_call: TRBJ2-1

cdr3_nt: TGTGCCAGCAGCTTAGCGGGGCCGGCAGGGGATGGCTACACCTTC
cdr3_aa: CASSLAGPAGDGYTF
v_call: TRBV7-2
d_call: .
clone_size: once
j_call: TRBJ1-2

cdr3_nt: TGCGCCAGCAGCTTGGGGGCGACAGGGTACACAGATACGCAGTATTTT
cdr3_aa: CASSLGATGYTDTQYF
v_call: TRBV5-1
d_call: TRBD1
clone_size: .
j_call: TRBJ2-3

cdr3_nt: TGCGCCAGCAGCAAAAGCACAGGGCGGAGCTACGAGCAGTACTTC
cdr3_aa: CASSKSTGRSYEQYF
v_call: TRBV5-1
d_call: .
clone_size: .
j_call: TRBJ2-7

cdr3_nt: TGTGCCAGCAGTCTCCTCCCGGGATCAGGGACCCAGTACTTC
cdr3_aa: CASSLLPGSGTQYF
v_call: TRBV27
d_call: .
clone_size: once
j_call: TRBJ2-5

cdr3_nt: TGCAGCGTAGGGGTCAACAGGGGTGAAAAACTGTTTTTT
cdr3_aa: CSVGVNRGEKLFF
v_call: TRBV29-1
d_call: TRBD1
clone_size: .
j_call: TRBJ1-4

cdr3_nt: TGTGCCAGCAGACAAACAGGGCTTGACTATGGCTACACCTTC
cdr3_aa: CASRQTGLDYGYTF
v_call: TRBV6-6
d_call: .
clone_size: .
j_call: TRBJ1-2

cdr3_nt: TGTGCCAGCACCGAGGAGGGCTCTGGAAACACCATATATTTT
cdr3_aa: CASTEEGSGNTIYF
v_call: TRBV28
d_call: .
clone_size: .
j_call: TRBJ1-3

cdr3_nt: TGTGCCAGCAGCTCGGGACAGGGGGGGAACATTCAGTACTTC
cdr3_aa: CASSSGQGGNIQYF
v_call: TRBV7-6
d_call: TRBD1
clone_size: .
j_call: TRBJ2-4